This is a list of T cell receptor beta chains from one sample in a study of blood T cell repertoires in COVID-19. Assay used: immunoSEQ multiplex PCR; TCRdb lists only in-frame clones, some missing. The sample gives roughly 180,000 clones, under 85% of which show up once; 17% is in the top ten. The specimen sequenced was peripheral blood. The source is a man in his fifties or sixties with active or convalescent COVID-19. Both conserved end residues are part of each CDR3. The order of the fields is D gene, J gene, V gene, clone size, CDR3 protein, CDR3 DNA. The D gene is left open where the match is weak. The listing skips clone size in some rows; elsewhere it reads once, few, many or a size class.

D: -
J: TRBJ1-3
V: TRBV28
size: -
CDR3: CASSPGGIAGNTIYF
DNA: TGTGCCAGCAGCCCCGGGGGAATCGCCGGAAACACCATATATTTT

D: TRBD2
J: TRBJ2-1
V: TRBV5-8
size: -
CDR3: CASRTGTSGNEQFF
DNA: TGTGCCAGCAGGACCGGGACTAGTGGTAATGAGCAGTTCTTC

D: TRBD1
J: TRBJ1-2
V: TRBV7-9
size: few
CDR3: CASSLGTGRFGYTF
DNA: TGTGCCAGCAGCTTAGGGACAGGGCGTTTTGGCTACACCTTC

D: -
J: TRBJ1-5
V: TRBV5-8
size: -
CDR3: CASSLLGVQHF
DNA: TGTGCCAGCAGCTTGTTAGGGGTCCAGCATTTT

D: TRBD1
J: TRBJ1-4
V: TRBV7-9
size: -
CDR3: CASSPQTGGTTNEKLFF
DNA: TGTGCCAGCAGCCCCCAGACAGGGGGCACAACTAATGAAAAACTGTTTTTT

D: TRBD1
J: TRBJ1-6
V: TRBV2
size: -
CDR3: CASSMVPGQGASPLHF
DNA: TGTGCCAGCTCTATGGTCCCGGGACAGGGAGCTTCACCCCTCCACTTT

D: -
J: TRBJ1-4
V: TRBV25-1
size: -
CDR3: CASSVEAF
DNA: TGTGCCAGCAGTGTAGAGGCGTTT

D: -
J: TRBJ2-7
V: TRBV6-6
size: -
CDR3: CASSYPAGRGSYEQYF
DNA: TGTGCCAGCAGTTACCCTGCGGGAAGGGGCTCCTACGAGCAGTACTTC

D: TRBD1
J: TRBJ2-7
V: TRBV19
size: -
CDR3: CASSTNRGSSYEQYF
DNA: TGTGCCAGTAGTACAAACAGGGGAAGCTCCTACGAGCAGTACTTC

D: TRBD2
J: TRBJ2-7
V: TRBV7-2
size: -
CDR3: CASSSRGASGTYEQYF
DNA: TGTGCCAGCAGCTCACGCGGCGCTAGCGGAACCTACGAGCAGTACTTC

D: -
J: TRBJ2-7
V: TRBV10-3
size: -
CDR3: CAISESGGPNYEQYF
DNA: TGTGCCATCAGTGAGTCGGGGGGGCCAAACTACGAGCAGTACTTC

D: -
J: TRBJ1-3
V: TRBV6-2/TRBV6-3
size: -
CDR3: CASSSPTGSGNTIYF
DNA: TGTGCCAGCAGTTCCCCAACAGGCTCTGGAAACACCATATATTTT